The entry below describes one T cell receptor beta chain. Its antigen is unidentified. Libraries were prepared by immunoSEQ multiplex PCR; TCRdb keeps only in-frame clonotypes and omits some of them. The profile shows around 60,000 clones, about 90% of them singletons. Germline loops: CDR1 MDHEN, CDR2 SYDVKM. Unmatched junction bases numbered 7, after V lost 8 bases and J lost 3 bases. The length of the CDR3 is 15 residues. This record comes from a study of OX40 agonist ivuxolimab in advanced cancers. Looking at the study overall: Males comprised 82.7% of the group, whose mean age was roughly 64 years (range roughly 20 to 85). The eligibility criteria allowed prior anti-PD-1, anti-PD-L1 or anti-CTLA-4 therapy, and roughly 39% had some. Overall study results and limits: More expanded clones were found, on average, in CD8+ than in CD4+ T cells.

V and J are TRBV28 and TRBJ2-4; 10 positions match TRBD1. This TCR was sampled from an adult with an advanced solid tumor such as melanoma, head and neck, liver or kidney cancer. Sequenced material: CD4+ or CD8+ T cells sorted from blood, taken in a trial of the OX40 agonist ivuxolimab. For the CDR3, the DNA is TGTGCCAGCCACGGGACAGGGGTCGGCAAAAACATTCAGTACTTC. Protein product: CASHGTGVGKNIQYF.